A selection of T cell receptor beta chains follows, all from one sample in a study of cytomegalovirus exposure and HLA in healthy donors. TCRdb's copy holds only in-frame clones and misses some; the assay was immunoSEQ multiplex PCR. Altogether some 140,000 clones are present, around 78% being singletons, with the ten largest covering 1.8%. The sample consisted of PBMCs. The origin of the receptors is a female donor in good health and CMV-seropositive. CDR3s include the opening cysteine and the closing phenylalanine or tryptophan.

CDR3,V
CASSLLGLAGTTDTQYF,TRBV27
CASSQGGVGEQYF,TRBV2
CASSLSARRETEAFF,TRBV28
CASSQSGRATDTQYF,TRBV4-2
CASSPHAPGTDEGNTIYF,TRBV18
CAISGRDRANYGYTF,TRBV10-3
CASSPPGLAANTGELFF,TRBV7-6
CASSEEGQGFSGELFF,TRBV2
CASSLLQDSYEQYF,TRBV5-5
CASSFEAASTDTQYF,TRBV5-1
CANSSRTGTENGYTF,TRBV7-2
CASSQDRGGGYTF,TRBV5-4
CSVHRGAGTEAFF,TRBV29-1
CASSLVGGAGWNEQFF,TRBV7-2
CASDPGGLRETQYF,TRBV5-5
CASSLTTRGSPLHF,TRBV7-9
CATIQGGDNTDTQYF,TRBV19
CASSNGGMSYNEQFF,TRBV19
CAWSVGTGGTDTQYF,TRBV30
CASSIDRGQAGKAFF,TRBV27
CASGPRGGAGELFF,TRBV12-5
CASSQEGRIDYGYTF,TRBV4-2
CASSPSWDRTYEQYF,TRBV28
CASGGAANSPLHF,TRBV2
CASSLAGDNYGYTF,TRBV11-2
CASRRKGPSANVLTF,TRBV21-1
CASSRTASMNTEAFF,TRBV28
CASSLTGQGNNEQFF,TRBV5-5
CASRPGGSNQPQHF,TRBV27
CASSSRAWETQYF,TRBV6-5
CSSRKGGYEQYF,TRBV7-9
CASSPTRGNEQFF,TRBV11-3
CASSQRWGQEGTEAFF,TRBV4-1
CASSLARYQETQYF,TRBV7-9
CASMRRGHTDTQYF,TRBV2